This is a list of T cell receptor beta chains from one sample in a study of cytomegalovirus exposure and HLA in healthy donors. TCRdb keeps only in-frame clones here, not all; method: immunoSEQ multiplex PCR. The table records approximately 170,000 clones, more than 65% of them present only once. Sequenced: PBMCs. These receptors were taken from a male donor in good health and CMV-seronegative. Both conserved end residues are part of each CDR3. D genes are given only for firm matches. Clone size is shown for a subset of rows, as once, few, many or a class of expanded clone.

d_gene: TRBD1
v_gene: TRBV5-6
j_gene: TRBJ2-3
abundance: once
len: 15
CDR3aa: CASSRTGGPGDTQYF
CDR3nt: TGTGCCAGCAGCCGGACAGGGGGCCCTGGAGATACGCAGTATTTT

d_gene: .
v_gene: TRBV25-1
j_gene: TRBJ1-1
abundance: once
len: 16
CDR3aa: CASSVGGGHLITEAFF
CDR3nt: TGTGCCAGCAGTGTGGGGGGGGGACATTTGATAACTGAAGCTTTCTTT

d_gene: TRBD1
v_gene: TRBV14
j_gene: TRBJ1-1
abundance: .
len: 16
CDR3aa: CASSQDKGQKNTEAFF
CDR3nt: TGTGCCAGCAGCCAAGATAAGGGACAGAAAAACACTGAAGCTTTCTTT

d_gene: .
v_gene: TRBV4-1
j_gene: TRBJ1-1
abundance: .
len: 13
CDR3aa: CASSLSSDTEAFF
CDR3nt: TGCGCCAGCAGCCTCTCTTCGGACACTGAAGCTTTCTTT

d_gene: TRBD2
v_gene: TRBV6-6
j_gene: TRBJ2-7
abundance: .
len: 14
CDR3aa: CATALAGMGGEQYF
CDR3nt: TGTGCCACCGCACTAGCGGGCATGGGAGGCGAGCAGTACTTC

d_gene: TRBD1
v_gene: TRBV9
j_gene: TRBJ1-1
abundance: few
len: 16
CDR3aa: CASSAGTASMNTEAFF
CDR3nt: TGTGCCAGCAGCGCGGGGACAGCTTCAATGAACACTGAAGCTTTCTTT

d_gene: .
v_gene: TRBV4-2
j_gene: TRBJ2-7
abundance: .
len: 14
CDR3aa: CASSQAGGLTEQYF
CDR3nt: TGTGCCAGCAGCCAAGCGGGGGGCCTAACCGAGCAGTACTTC

d_gene: .
v_gene: TRBV5-1
j_gene: TRBJ2-3
abundance: .
len: 14
CDR3aa: CASSSMRGTDTQYF
CDR3nt: TGCGCCAGCAGCTCCATGCGAGGGACAGATACGCAGTATTTT

d_gene: .
v_gene: TRBV9
j_gene: TRBJ1-3
abundance: .
len: 16
CDR3aa: CASSARQSADGNTIYF
CDR3nt: TGTGCCAGCAGCGCCCGACAGTCGGCCGATGGAAACACCATATATTTT

d_gene: .
v_gene: TRBV6-1
j_gene: TRBJ2-7
abundance: few
len: 11
CDR3aa: CASRNYGEQYF
CDR3nt: TGTGCCAGCAGGAACTATGGCGAGCAGTACTTC

d_gene: TRBD2
v_gene: TRBV13
j_gene: TRBJ2-1
abundance: .
len: 17
CDR3aa: CASSLILGREFVGEQFF
CDR3nt: TGTGCCAGCAGCCTAATTTTGGGGCGGGAGTTCGTTGGTGAGCAGTTCTTC

d_gene: .
v_gene: TRBV6-5
j_gene: TRBJ1-2
abundance: .
len: 14
CDR3aa: CASSYSYRDTGYTF
CDR3nt: TGTGCCAGCAGTTACTCTTACCGGGACACCGGCTACACCTTC

d_gene: .
v_gene: TRBV25-1
j_gene: TRBJ2-5
abundance: few
len: 15
CDR3aa: CASSDGGQGGETQYF
CDR3nt: TGTGCCAGCAGTGATGGCGGCCAGGGAGGAGAGACCCAGTACTTC

d_gene: .
v_gene: TRBV5-1
j_gene: TRBJ2-7
abundance: .
len: 13
CDR3aa: CASSLVPENGQYF
CDR3nt: TGCGCCAGCAGCTTGGTACCCGAAAACGGGCAGTACTTC

d_gene: .
v_gene: TRBV19
j_gene: TRBJ1-1
abundance: .
len: 14
CDR3aa: CASSIAKGYTEAFF
CDR3nt: TGTGCCAGTAGTATAGCCAAGGGGTACACTGAAGCTTTCTTT

d_gene: .
v_gene: TRBV28
j_gene: TRBJ2-1
abundance: .
len: 14
CDR3aa: CASSFRLVGGEQFF
CDR3nt: TGTGCCAGCAGTTTTCGGCTAGTCGGGGGTGAGCAGTTCTTC

d_gene: TRBD2
v_gene: TRBV9
j_gene: TRBJ2-3
abundance: .
len: 15
CDR3aa: CASRKSGRATDTQYF
CDR3nt: TGTGCCAGCAGAAAAAGCGGGAGGGCCACAGATACGCAGTATTTT

d_gene: TRBD2
v_gene: TRBV5-1
j_gene: TRBJ2-2
abundance: .
len: 17
CDR3aa: CASSSYRTSGGPGELFF
CDR3nt: TGCGCCAGCAGCTCTTACAGGACTAGCGGGGGGCCCGGGGAGCTGTTTTTT

d_gene: TRBD1
v_gene: TRBV5-4
j_gene: TRBJ2-7
abundance: .
len: 15
CDR3aa: CASSSDRVGSYEQYF
CDR3nt: TGTGCCAGCAGCTCGGACAGGGTGGGGTCCTACGAGCAGTACTTC

d_gene: .
v_gene: TRBV6-5
j_gene: TRBJ1-2
abundance: few
len: 16
CDR3aa: CASSFTAAHRDYGYTF
CDR3nt: TGTGCCAGCAGTTTCACCGCGGCCCACCGTGACTATGGCTACACCTTC

d_gene: .
v_gene: TRBV28
j_gene: TRBJ2-2
abundance: .
len: 12
CDR3aa: CASKTSTGELFF
CDR3nt: TGTGCCAGCAAGACTAGCACCGGGGAGCTGTTTTTT

d_gene: .
v_gene: TRBV4-3
j_gene: TRBJ2-2
abundance: .
len: 13
CDR3aa: CASSHDGAGELFF
CDR3nt: TGCGCCAGCAGCCATGACGGGGCCGGGGAGCTGTTTTTT

d_gene: TRBD1
v_gene: TRBV6-6
j_gene: TRBJ1-2
abundance: few
len: 16
CDR3aa: CASSSTSPQGAYGYTF
CDR3nt: TGTGCCAGCAGTTCGACATCCCCCCAGGGGGCTTATGGCTACACCTTC

d_gene: .
v_gene: TRBV27
j_gene: TRBJ1-4
abundance: .
len: 14
CDR3aa: CASREGSPFEKLFF
CDR3nt: TGTGCCAGCAGGGAGGGCAGCCCATTTGAAAAACTGTTTTTT

d_gene: .
v_gene: TRBV7-9
j_gene: TRBJ2-2
abundance: .
len: 14
CDR3aa: CSSWLGGNTGELFF
CDR3nt: TGTTCCAGTTGGCTCGGGGGGAACACCGGGGAGCTGTTTTTT

d_gene: TRBD1
v_gene: TRBV7-9
j_gene: TRBJ2-2
abundance: few
len: 16
CDR3aa: CSSSLGTEGWAGELFF
CDR3nt: TGTTCCAGCAGCTTAGGGACAGAAGGTTGGGCCGGGGAGCTGTTTTTT

d_gene: .
v_gene: TRBV5-1
j_gene: TRBJ2-3
abundance: few
len: 16
CDR3aa: CASSRRPADSTDTQYF
CDR3nt: TGCGCCAGCAGCCGAAGGCCAGCGGATTCCACAGATACGCAGTATTTT

d_gene: TRBD2
v_gene: TRBV11-3
j_gene: TRBJ2-3
abundance: .
len: 15
CDR3aa: CASSRTAGESDTQYF
CDR3nt: TGTGCCAGCAGCCGGACGGCGGGGGAATCAGATACGCAGTATTTT

d_gene: TRBD2
v_gene: TRBV6-4
j_gene: TRBJ2-3
abundance: few
len: 20
CDR3aa: CASSPTPSGRKMMGTDTQYF
CDR3nt: TGTGCCAGCAGTCCCACCCCTAGCGGGAGGAAGATGATGGGAACAGATACGCAGTATTTT

d_gene: .
v_gene: TRBV10-1
j_gene: TRBJ2-5
abundance: once
len: 12
CDR3aa: CASSRSPGTQYF
CDR3nt: TGCGCCAGCAGTCGCTCTCCGGGGACCCAGTACTTC

d_gene: TRBD2
v_gene: TRBV6-1
j_gene: TRBJ2-2
abundance: .
len: 17
CDR3aa: CASSETSGGANTGELFF
CDR3nt: TGTGCCAGCAGTGAAACTAGCGGGGGAGCGAACACCGGGGAGCTGTTTTTT

d_gene: TRBD2
v_gene: TRBV10-3
j_gene: TRBJ2-1
abundance: .
len: 13
CDR3aa: CAIGLAGHNEQFF
CDR3nt: TGTGCCATAGGACTAGCGGGGCACAATGAGCAGTTCTTC

d_gene: TRBD1
v_gene: TRBV28
j_gene: TRBJ2-7
abundance: .
len: 12
CDR3aa: CASRDRVGEQYF
CDR3nt: TGTGCCAGCCGGGACAGGGTAGGCGAGCAGTACTTC

d_gene: TRBD2
v_gene: TRBV9
j_gene: TRBJ2-3
abundance: .
len: 17
CDR3aa: CASSVEVAGGQVDTQYF
CDR3nt: TGTGCCAGCAGCGTAGAAGTAGCGGGGGGGCAGGTAGATACGCAGTATTTT

d_gene: .
v_gene: TRBV7-7
j_gene: TRBJ2-3
abundance: .
len: 14
CDR3aa: CASSLGVSTDTQYF
CDR3nt: TGTGCCAGCAGCTTAGGCGTTAGCACAGATACGCAGTATTTT

d_gene: .
v_gene: TRBV11-3
j_gene: TRBJ1-1
abundance: .
len: 13
CDR3aa: CASSPYRDAEAFF
CDR3nt: TGTGCCAGCAGCCCCTACAGGGACGCTGAAGCTTTCTTT

d_gene: TRBD1
v_gene: TRBV14
j_gene: TRBJ1-2
abundance: .
len: 14
CDR3aa: CASSQPGQGRGYTF
CDR3nt: TGTGCCAGCAGCCAACCCGGACAGGGGCGCGGCTACACCTTC